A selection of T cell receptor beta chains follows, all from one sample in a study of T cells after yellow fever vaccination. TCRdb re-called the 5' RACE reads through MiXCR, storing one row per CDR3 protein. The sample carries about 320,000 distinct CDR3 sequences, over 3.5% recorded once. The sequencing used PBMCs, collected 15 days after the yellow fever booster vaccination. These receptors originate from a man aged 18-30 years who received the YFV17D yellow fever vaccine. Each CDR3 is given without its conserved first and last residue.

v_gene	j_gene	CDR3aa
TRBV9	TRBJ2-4	ASSVQGFGAKNIQY
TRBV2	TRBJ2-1	ASSAVNEQF
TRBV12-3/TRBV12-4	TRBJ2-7	ASSLTQRYEQY
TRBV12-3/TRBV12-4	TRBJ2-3	ASRGTSGSDTQY
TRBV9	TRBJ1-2	ASSVGRDAYGYT
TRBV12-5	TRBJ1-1	ASGFGTGITEAF
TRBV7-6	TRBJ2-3	ASSSLLGGPDTQY
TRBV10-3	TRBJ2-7	AISDFGDFSYEQY
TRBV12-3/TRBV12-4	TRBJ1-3	ASRFDPGTVRNTIY
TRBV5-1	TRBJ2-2	ASSSGVPGELF
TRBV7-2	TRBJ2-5	ASSFDRQETQY
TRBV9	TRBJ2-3	ASSGRQGARTQY
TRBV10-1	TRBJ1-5	ASSETYQPQH
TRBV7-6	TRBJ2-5	ASSLGGTGRETQY
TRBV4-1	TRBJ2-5	ASSQHSRMETQY
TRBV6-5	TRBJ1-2	ASSPKSDGKGYGYT
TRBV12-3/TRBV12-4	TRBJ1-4	ASSPTGGQSGEKLF
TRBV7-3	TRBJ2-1	ASSFGQGLYNEQF
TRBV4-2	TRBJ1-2	ASSHPAGAKDGYT
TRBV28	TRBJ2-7	ASSGYYEQY
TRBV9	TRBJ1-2	ASHEEDYGYT
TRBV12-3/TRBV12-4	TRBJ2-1	ASSSPKGLNEQF
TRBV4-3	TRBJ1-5	ASGQGAYDGPQH
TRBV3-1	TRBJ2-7	ASSQRGIYEQY
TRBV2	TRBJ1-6	ASRNGAGWRSPLH
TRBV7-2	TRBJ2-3	AGRGTDTQY
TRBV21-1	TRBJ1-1	ASSKASPPEAF
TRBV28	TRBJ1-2	ASSRAGPPAEGYT
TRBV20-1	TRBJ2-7	SARVPDEQY
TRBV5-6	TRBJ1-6	ASSDGHPKGSPLH
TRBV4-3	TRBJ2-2	ASSAGGDTGELF
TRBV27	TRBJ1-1	ASRSTGRAF
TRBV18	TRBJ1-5	ASSVGTGGDQPQH
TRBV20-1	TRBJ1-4	SARQDGSNEKLF
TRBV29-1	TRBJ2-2	SGGRTGRTGELF
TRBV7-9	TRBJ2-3	ASSKNIGSTDTQY
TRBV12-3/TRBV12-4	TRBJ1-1	ASTQGGTEAF
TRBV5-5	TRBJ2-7	ASTLNPRADNSYEQY
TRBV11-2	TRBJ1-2	ASSSNRGYSGYT
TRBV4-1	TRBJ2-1	ASSQTHNEQF
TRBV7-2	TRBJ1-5	ASSQGGTNQPQH
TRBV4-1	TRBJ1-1	ASSQELPGQMNTEAF
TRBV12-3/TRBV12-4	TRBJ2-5	ASSPGGRTQY